These T cell receptor beta chains were read from a single sample in a study of graft-versus-host responses after intestinal transplantation. Repertoires were generated with immunoSEQ multiplex PCR, while TCRdb's copy carries only in-frame clones and drops some. The sample records 40,000 or so clones, about 95% being singletons. Their antigens are not known. Sequencing used unstimulated CD8+ T cells sorted from spleen or lymph node cells, obtained before transplant. The receptors derive from a human donor who was the organ donor for an intestinal transplant. The CDR3 runs from the conserved cysteine through the conserved F or W. Each record gives: D gene, clone size, J gene, V gene, CDR3 protein, CDR3 DNA. A D gene is named only where the DNA matches it firmly. Some rows mark clone size as missing; the rest say once, few, many or name a class of expanded clone.

d_call: .; clone_size: .; j_call: TRBJ2-3; v_call: TRBV20-1; cdr3_aa: CSAGQLVTQYF; cdr3_nt: TGCAGTGCTGGCCAACTGGTTACGCAGTATTTT
d_call: TRBD1; clone_size: once; j_call: TRBJ1-3; v_call: TRBV5-4; cdr3_aa: CASSYRGGNTIYF; cdr3_nt: TGTGCCAGCAGCTACAGGGGTGGAAACACCATATATTTT
d_call: .; clone_size: .; j_call: TRBJ1-6; v_call: TRBV6-6; cdr3_aa: CASSYSMVNSPLHF; cdr3_nt: TGTGCCAGCAGTTACAGCATGGTTAATTCACCCCTCCACTTT
d_call: .; clone_size: .; j_call: TRBJ2-7; v_call: TRBV15; cdr3_aa: CATSARTAYEQYF; cdr3_nt: TGTGCCACCAGCGCGCGGACGGCCTACGAGCAGTACTTC
d_call: TRBD1; clone_size: .; j_call: TRBJ2-1; v_call: TRBV27; cdr3_aa: CASSFHRDSDNEQFF; cdr3_nt: TGTGCCAGCAGTTTTCACCGGGACAGTGACAATGAGCAGTTCTTC
d_call: .; clone_size: .; j_call: TRBJ1-1; v_call: TRBV9; cdr3_aa: CASSPQFDTEAFF; cdr3_nt: TGTGCCAGCAGCCCACAGTTTGACACTGAAGCTTTCTTT
d_call: .; clone_size: .; j_call: TRBJ2-1; v_call: TRBV6-5; cdr3_aa: CASTPSLGEQFF; cdr3_nt: TGTGCCAGCACCCCGAGTCTGGGTGAGCAGTTCTTC
d_call: TRBD1; clone_size: .; j_call: TRBJ2-1; v_call: TRBV4-3; cdr3_aa: CASSPGGQGAYNEQFF; cdr3_nt: TGCGCCAGCAGCCCAGGGGGACAGGGGGCTTACAATGAGCAGTTCTTC
d_call: .; clone_size: .; j_call: TRBJ2-7; v_call: TRBV30; cdr3_aa: CAWGLSYEQYF; cdr3_nt: TGTGCCTGGGGACTGTCCTACGAGCAGTACTTC
d_call: TRBD1; clone_size: .; j_call: TRBJ1-2; v_call: TRBV23-1; cdr3_aa: CVSSQGQGQFYYGYTF; cdr3_nt: TGCGTCAGCAGTCAAGGGCAGGGACAGTTTTATTATGGCTACACCTTC
d_call: .; clone_size: .; j_call: TRBJ1-5; v_call: TRBV9; cdr3_aa: CASSVEPQPQHF; cdr3_nt: TGTGCCAGCAGCGTAGAGCCTCAGCCCCAGCATTTT
d_call: TRBD2; clone_size: .; j_call: TRBJ2-1; v_call: TRBV4-1; cdr3_aa: CASSQEGGSSYNEQFF; cdr3_nt: TGCGCCAGCAGCCAAGAGGGGGGGAGCTCCTACAATGAGCAGTTCTTC
d_call: .; clone_size: once; j_call: TRBJ2-3; v_call: TRBV5-4; cdr3_aa: CASSFGGGGTDTQYF; cdr3_nt: TGTGCCAGCAGCTTCGGTGGGGGCGGAACAGATACGCAGTATTTT
d_call: .; clone_size: .; j_call: TRBJ1-1; v_call: TRBV5-5; cdr3_aa: CASSLTWVGLNTEAFF; cdr3_nt: TGTGCCAGCAGCTTAACCTGGGTGGGACTGAACACTGAAGCTTTCTTT
d_call: TRBD1; clone_size: .; j_call: TRBJ1-1; v_call: TRBV19; cdr3_aa: CASSARTGETEAFF; cdr3_nt: TGTGCCAGTAGTGCCCGGACAGGGGAGACTGAAGCTTTCTTT
d_call: .; clone_size: .; j_call: TRBJ1-2; v_call: TRBV28; cdr3_aa: CASSLRSPVNYGYTF; cdr3_nt: TGTGCCAGCAGTTTACGTAGCCCAGTGAACTATGGCTACACCTTC
d_call: .; clone_size: .; j_call: TRBJ1-3; v_call: TRBV4-1; cdr3_aa: CASSQESRNSGNTIYF; cdr3_nt: TGCGCCAGCAGCCAAGAAAGCAGAAACTCTGGAAACACCATATATTTT
d_call: TRBD1; clone_size: .; j_call: TRBJ1-4; v_call: TRBV27; cdr3_aa: CASSPQGGYLEKLFF; cdr3_nt: TGTGCCAGCAGTCCCCAGGGGGGTTATCTTGAAAAACTGTTTTTT
d_call: .; clone_size: .; j_call: TRBJ1-4; v_call: TRBV19; cdr3_aa: CASSILDNLKLFF; cdr3_nt: TGTGCCAGTAGTATACTCGACAACCTGAAACTGTTTTTT
d_call: TRBD2; clone_size: .; j_call: TRBJ2-3; v_call: TRBV7-9; cdr3_aa: CASSPGEVAGGLDTQYF; cdr3_nt: TGTGCCAGCAGCCCGGGGGAAGTAGCGGGGGGTTTAGATACGCAGTATTTT
d_call: .; clone_size: .; j_call: TRBJ2-2; v_call: TRBV28; cdr3_aa: CASSPTGELFF; cdr3_nt: TGTGCCAGCAGTCCCACCGGGGAGCTGTTTTTT
d_call: TRBD1; clone_size: .; j_call: TRBJ1-6; v_call: TRBV2; cdr3_aa: CASRTTGWDSPLHF; cdr3_nt: TGTGCCAGCAGAACGACAGGGTGGGATTCACCCCTCCACTTT
d_call: .; clone_size: .; j_call: TRBJ2-5; v_call: TRBV9; cdr3_aa: CASSVVPGETQYF; cdr3_nt: TGTGCCAGCAGCGTAGTCCCGGGGGAGACCCAGTACTTC
d_call: .; clone_size: .; j_call: TRBJ2-3; v_call: TRBV27; cdr3_aa: CASRMGVLRTDTQYF; cdr3_nt: TGTGCCAGCCGAATGGGGGTCTTGCGCACAGATACGCAGTATTTT
d_call: TRBD2; clone_size: once; j_call: TRBJ2-1; v_call: TRBV27; cdr3_aa: CASSPISGGANEQFF; cdr3_nt: TGTGCCAGCAGTCCAATTAGCGGGGGGGCCAATGAGCAGTTCTTC
d_call: .; clone_size: .; j_call: TRBJ1-1; v_call: TRBV11-2; cdr3_aa: CASSLGGREAFF; cdr3_nt: TGTGCCAGCAGCTTGGGGGGGAGGGAAGCTTTCTTT
d_call: .; clone_size: .; j_call: TRBJ2-7; v_call: TRBV28; cdr3_aa: CASSLRTYEQYF; cdr3_nt: TGTGCCAGCAGTTTAAGGACCTACGAGCAGTACTTC
d_call: .; clone_size: .; j_call: TRBJ2-2; v_call: TRBV9; cdr3_aa: CASSVDASRVWTGELFF; cdr3_nt: TGTGCCAGCAGCGTAGATGCTAGCAGAGTGTGGACCGGGGAGCTGTTTTTT
d_call: TRBD1; clone_size: .; j_call: TRBJ1-1; v_call: TRBV27; cdr3_aa: CASSYWGQGPNTEAFF; cdr3_nt: TGTGCCAGCAGCTACTGGGGACAGGGACCGAACACTGAAGCTTTCTTT
d_call: .; clone_size: .; j_call: TRBJ2-1; v_call: TRBV19; cdr3_aa: CASSIFLGEQFF; cdr3_nt: TGTGCCAGTAGTATTTTTTTGGGAGAGCAGTTCTTC
d_call: TRBD2; clone_size: .; j_call: TRBJ2-3; v_call: TRBV11-1; cdr3_aa: CASSLETSGAFLDTQYF; cdr3_nt: TGTGCCAGCAGCCTTGAGACTAGCGGGGCCTTTCTCGATACGCAGTATTTT
d_call: .; clone_size: .; j_call: TRBJ1-1; v_call: TRBV7-2; cdr3_aa: CASSHTGQIFNTEAFF; cdr3_nt: TGTGCCAGCAGCCATACGGGGCAGATCTTTAACACTGAAGCTTTCTTT
d_call: .; clone_size: .; j_call: TRBJ1-1; v_call: TRBV28; cdr3_aa: CASSLTGNTEAFF; cdr3_nt: TGTGCCAGCAGTCTAACCGGGAACACTGAAGCTTTCTTT